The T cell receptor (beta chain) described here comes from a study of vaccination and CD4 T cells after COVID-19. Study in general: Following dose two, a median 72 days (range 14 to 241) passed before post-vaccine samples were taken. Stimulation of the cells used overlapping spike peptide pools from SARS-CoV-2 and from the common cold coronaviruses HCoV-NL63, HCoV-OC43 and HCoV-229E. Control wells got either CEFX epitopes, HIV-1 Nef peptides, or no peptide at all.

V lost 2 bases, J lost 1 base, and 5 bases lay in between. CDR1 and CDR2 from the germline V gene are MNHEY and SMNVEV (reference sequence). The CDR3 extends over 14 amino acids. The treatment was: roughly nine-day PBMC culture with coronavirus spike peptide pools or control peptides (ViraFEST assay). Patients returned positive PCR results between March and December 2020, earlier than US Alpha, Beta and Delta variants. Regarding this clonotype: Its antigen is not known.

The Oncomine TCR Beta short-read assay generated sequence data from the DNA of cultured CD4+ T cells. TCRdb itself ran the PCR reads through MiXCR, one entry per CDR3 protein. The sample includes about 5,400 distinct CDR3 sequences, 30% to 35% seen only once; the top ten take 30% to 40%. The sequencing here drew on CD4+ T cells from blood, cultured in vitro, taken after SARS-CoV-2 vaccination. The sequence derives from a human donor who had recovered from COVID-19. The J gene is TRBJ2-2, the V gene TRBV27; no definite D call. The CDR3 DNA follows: TGTGCCAGCAGTTTACTGGGGAACACCGGGGAGCTGTTTTTT. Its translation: CASSLLGNTGELFF.